Given below is one TCR beta chain in context. This entry is derived from a study of immune characterization of retroperitoneal liposarcoma. CDR3 length equals 14 residues. CDR1 DFQATT and CDR2 SNEGSKA come from the germline V gene (reference sequence). The V and J ends lost 0 bases and 11 bases, in that order; junction bases with no gene match: 12. MiXCR, run by TCRdb on the PCR reads, gives a single entry per CDR3 protein. Found here are a few thousand distinct CDR3 sequences, around 40% of them singletons; the top ten hold 40% to 55%. V usage is TRBV20-1 and J usage is TRBJ2-5, with 7 bases aligning to TRBD2. The specimen was tumor tissue. The sequence was obtained from a male donor with retroperitoneal liposarcoma. CDR3 region: CSARDGGSLSEQYF. The CDR3 DNA reads as TGCAGTGCTAGAGATGGCGGGAGCTTAAGTGAGCAGTACTTC.